These 7 T cell receptor beta chains share one sample of origin, sequenced in a study of control samples from healthy donors and cancer patients. The data were produced by immunoSEQ multiplex PCR, yet TCRdb's version contains in-frame clones alone and is incomplete. The data show 150,000 to 180,000 clones, with about 94% seen just once and approximately 6% held by the top ten. Material: blood. The receptors stem from a man aged 35 to 55 in good health.

The chain is built from TRBV5-1 and TRBJ1-2; perhaps TRBD1 as D (5 bases). V shed 2 bases and J shed 8 bases, with 13 bases lying between them. The CDR3 consists of 13 residues. CDR1 and CDR2 from the germline V gene are SGHRS and YFSETQ. The CDR3 here is CASSFQGGGGYTF. The CDR3 DNA is TGCGCCAGCAGCTTCCAGGGTGGTGGGGGCTACACCTTC. Variable domain in full (rest from reference TRBV5-1 and TRBJ1-2): KAGVTQTPRYLIKTRGQQVTLSCSPISGHRSVSWYQQTPGQGLQFLFEYFSETQRNKGNFPGRFSGRQFSNSRSEMNVSTLELGDSALYLCASSFQGGGGYTFGSGTRLTVV.

V usage is TRBV30 and J usage is TRBJ1-6; 9 nucleotides agree with TRBD1. The V gene end was trimmed by 4 bases and the J gene end by 9 bases; junction bases not matched to a gene: 4. This CDR3 comprises 13 residues. The germline CDR1 and CDR2 sequences are GTSNPN and SVGIG (reference sequence). The CDR3 region has the DNA TGTGCCTGGAACAGGGGGCTCGGTTCACCCCTCCACTTT. The encoded protein is CAWNRGLGSPLHF.

The rearrangement joins TRBV30 to TRBJ1-4; maybe TRBD1 (5 bases). V was trimmed by 5 bases and J by 4 bases, leaving 8 bases between them. The germline gives CDR1 GTSNPN, CDR2 SVGIG (reference sequence). The CDR3 has 12 residues. CDR3 sequence: CAWDSVNEKLFF. In DNA, the CDR3 is TGTGCCTGGGACAGCGTTAATGAAAAACTGTTTTTT.

This chain connects TRBV4-3 to TRBJ1-1; no firm D call. CDR1 is LGHNA and CDR2 is YSLEER in the germline V gene. The CDR3 runs to 13 residues. Trimming cost V 1 base and J 8 bases, with 11 bases left between them. The CDR3 DNA sequence: TGCGCCAGCAGCCAAGCCCCACGGGAAGAAGCTTTCTTT. It encodes CASSQAPREEAFF.

The chain has TRBV30 and TRBJ2-7; D is ambiguous. This CDR3 contains 11 residues. CDR1 GTSNPN and CDR2 SVGIG come from the germline V gene (reference sequence). Between the trimmed V and J ends, which lost 1 base and 6 bases, there was a span of 7 bases. CDR3 amino acids: CAWSESREQYF. The CDR3 coding sequence is TGTGCCTGGAGTGAATCTCGCGAGCAGTACTTC.

V usage is TRBV27 and J usage is TRBJ1-2; TRBD1 might be the D (6 bases). CDR1 MNHEY and CDR2 SMNVEV come from the germline V gene (reference sequence). The V gene lost 5 bases and the J gene lost 7 bases, with 20 bases spanning the gap. The CDR3 extends over 15 amino acids. CDR3 residues: CASSQIPPGGPGYTF. CDR3 nucleotide sequence: TGTGCCAGCAGTCAAATCCCTCCGGGGGGGCCTGGCTACACCTTC.

The V call is TRBV6-5, the J call TRBJ1-1; tentatively, D is TRBD1 (5 bases). The V and J ends lost 1 base and 4 bases respectively, with 16 bases between them. Germline V gene sequence: CDR1 MNHEY, CDR2 SVGAGI. The CDR3 is 16 residues long. CDR3 sequence: CASSYLAYGRGTEAFF. For the CDR3, the DNA is TGTGCCAGCAGTTACTTGGCTTACGGGAGGGGCACTGAAGCTTTCTTT.